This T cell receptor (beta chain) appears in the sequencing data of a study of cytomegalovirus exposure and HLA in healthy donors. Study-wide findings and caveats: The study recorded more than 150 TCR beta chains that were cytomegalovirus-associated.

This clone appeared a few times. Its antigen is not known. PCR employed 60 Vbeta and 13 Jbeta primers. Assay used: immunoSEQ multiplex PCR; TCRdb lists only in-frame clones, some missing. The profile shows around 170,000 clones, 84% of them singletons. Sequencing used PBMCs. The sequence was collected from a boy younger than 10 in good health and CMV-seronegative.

CDR3 in amino acids: CASSLERGGGNTIYF. CDR3 bases: TGTGCCAGCAGCTTAGAGAGGGGAGGTGGAAACACCATATATTTT. The chain is built from TRBV7-9 and TRBJ1-3, with D possibly TRBD1 on 5 matching bases. CDR3 length: 15 amino acids. Germline CDR1 reads SEHNR; CDR2 reads FQNEAQ (reference sequence). The V end lost 1 base, the J end lost 3 bases, and 10 bases lay between the germline ends.